The present TCR beta chain was sequenced within a study of control samples from healthy donors and cancer patients. To note about this clone: Germline and junction disagree at one end, which may indicate a read error.

The CDR3 contains 14 residues. The germline V gene has CDR1 MNHEY and CDR2 SVGAGI. TCRdb's table, derived via immunoSEQ multiplex PCR, lists solely in-frame clones and lacks some. Of over 100,000 clones in the sample, 92% were seen once. The chain employs TRBV6-5 and TRBJ1-5; D remains ambiguous. Sequencing was carried out using blood. The TCR sequence derives from a woman aged 50 to 60 in good health. In DNA, the CDR3 is TGTGCCAGCAGTGACTCAAATAGCAATCAGCCCCAGCATTTT. Translating it yields CASSDSNSNQPQHF.